In this sample, the clone carrying this T cell receptor beta chain turned up a few times. Its antigen remains unidentified. Sequencing of the DNA from cultured CD4+ T cells was carried out with the Oncomine TCR Beta short-read assay. DNA came from CD4+ T cells after culture. From the PCR reads, TCRdb called clonotypes with MiXCR, one entry per CDR3 protein. The repertoire holds 14,000 or so distinct CDR3 sequences, with about 29% as singletons. This sample was taken from a study of vaccination and CD4 T cells after COVID-19. Whole-study results and caveats: Convalescent patients displayed a median about 86% of reactive clones emerging only post-vaccination.

Treatment given: roughly 11-day PBMC culture with coronavirus spike peptide pools or control peptides (ViraFEST assay). CDR1 and CDR2 from the germline V gene are SEHNR and FQNEAQ (reference sequence). Trimming took 4 bases from V and 7 from J, leaving 10 bases between them. The CDR3 totals 12 residues. The receptor's source is a human donor with COVID-19. This chain uses TRBV7-9 with TRBJ1-2; D not resolved. Input material: cultured CD4+ T cells from blood. The CDR3 loop reads CASSSGPSGYTF. CDR3 DNA sequence: TGTGCCAGCAGCTCCGGGCCCTCTGGCTACACCTTC.